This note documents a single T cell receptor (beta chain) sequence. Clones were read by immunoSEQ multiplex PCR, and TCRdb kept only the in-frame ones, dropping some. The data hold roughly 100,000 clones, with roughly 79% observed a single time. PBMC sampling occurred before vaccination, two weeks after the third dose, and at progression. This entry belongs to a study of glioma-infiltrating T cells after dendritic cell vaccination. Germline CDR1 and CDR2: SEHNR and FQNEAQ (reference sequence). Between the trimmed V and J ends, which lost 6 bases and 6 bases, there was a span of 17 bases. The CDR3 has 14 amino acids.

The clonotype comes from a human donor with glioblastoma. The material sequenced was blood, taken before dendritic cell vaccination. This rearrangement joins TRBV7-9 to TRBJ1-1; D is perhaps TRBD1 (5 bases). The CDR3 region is CASSSSHRIPEAFF. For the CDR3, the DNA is TGTGCCAGCAGTTCATCTCACAGGATCCCTGAAGCTTTCTTT.